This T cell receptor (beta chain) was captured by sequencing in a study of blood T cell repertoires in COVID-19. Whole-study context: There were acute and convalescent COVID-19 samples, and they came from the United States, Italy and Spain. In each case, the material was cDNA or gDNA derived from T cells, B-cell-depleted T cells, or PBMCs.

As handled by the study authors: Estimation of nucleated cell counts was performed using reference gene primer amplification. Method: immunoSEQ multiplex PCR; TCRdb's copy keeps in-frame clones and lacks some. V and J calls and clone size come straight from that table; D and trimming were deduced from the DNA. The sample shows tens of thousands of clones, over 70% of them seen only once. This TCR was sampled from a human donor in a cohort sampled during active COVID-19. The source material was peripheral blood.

CDR3 DNA: TGTGCCAGCAGTAACGCCCCCCCAGGGCTTGGAAACACCATATATTTT. Encoded protein: CASSNAPPGLGNTIYF. The rearrangement uses TRBV11-1 and TRBJ1-3, with D possibly matching TRBD1 (5 bases). The CDR3 is made up of 16 amino acids. The V end was cut by 6 bases, the J end by 3 bases, with 18 bases between. Looked up from germline, CDR1 is SGHAT and CDR2 is FQDESV (reference sequence).